This TCR beta chain was recovered during a study of post-analysis software for immune sequencing data. Study-level findings and limits: There were five TRBV segments more frequent in patients than controls, and TRBV5-6, TRBV5-1 and TRBV20-1 were among them.

Unique molecular identifiers were carried by the TCR beta cDNA libraries. T cells, roughly 0.9 to 11 million of them, yielded around 460,000 cDNA molecules. A single record per CDR3 protein comes from TCRdb applying MiXCR to the PCR reads. Altogether some 690,000 distinct CDR3 sequences are present, about 32% being singletons, with the ten largest covering around 0.55%. This clonotype was observed many times. Its antigen is unknown. Germline CDR1 SGHTA, CDR2 FQGNSA. The J segment lost 1 base and the V segment lost 6 bases, leaving 7 bases of the junction unmatched. The CDR3 has 15 residues. The chain recombines TRBV7-2 with TRBJ2-3; 7 bases match TRBD2. The sequence was obtained from a girl aged 10 to 17 with multiple sclerosis. The sequenced sample was blood. The CDR3 sequence: CASRSPGLRTDTQYF. As DNA, the CDR3 is TGTGCCAGCAGATCCCCGGGACTACGCACAGATACGCAGTATTTT.